The sample holds a few counts of the clone carrying this T cell receptor (beta chain). Its antigen is currently unknown. The CDR3 is 20 residues long. Germline V gene lookup returns CDR1 ENHRY and CDR2 SYGVKD. The V segment lost 2 bases and the J segment 3 bases; nucleotides outside the gene matches: 20. The data stem from a study of CD8 T cells in ankylosing spondylitis. Study observations and caveats: The clones that were linked to disease were reported to be significantly enriched in matched synovial fluid samples from ankylosing spondylitis patients. Typical of ankylosing spondylitis blood, it appeared, was a TCR beta motif of eight highly homologous variants.

Libraries of TCR beta came from quantitative 5'-RACE with molecular barcodes. TCRdb used MiXCR to reprocess the 5' RACE reads, holding one entry per CDR3 protein. The sample holds roughly 370,000 distinct CDR3 sequences, under 25% seen once. The clonotype originates from a male donor with ankylosing spondylitis. Sequencing was carried out using blood, either unsorted or a sorted T cell fraction (not recorded which). The V call is TRBV10-3, the J call TRBJ2-3; the match to TRBD2 covers 7 bases. The CDR3 DNA reads as TGTGCCATCAGTGAGCCGAACCTCCCTAGCGGAGCGCTAACAACAGATACGCAGTATTTT. Amino acids: CAISEPNLPSGALTTDTQYF.